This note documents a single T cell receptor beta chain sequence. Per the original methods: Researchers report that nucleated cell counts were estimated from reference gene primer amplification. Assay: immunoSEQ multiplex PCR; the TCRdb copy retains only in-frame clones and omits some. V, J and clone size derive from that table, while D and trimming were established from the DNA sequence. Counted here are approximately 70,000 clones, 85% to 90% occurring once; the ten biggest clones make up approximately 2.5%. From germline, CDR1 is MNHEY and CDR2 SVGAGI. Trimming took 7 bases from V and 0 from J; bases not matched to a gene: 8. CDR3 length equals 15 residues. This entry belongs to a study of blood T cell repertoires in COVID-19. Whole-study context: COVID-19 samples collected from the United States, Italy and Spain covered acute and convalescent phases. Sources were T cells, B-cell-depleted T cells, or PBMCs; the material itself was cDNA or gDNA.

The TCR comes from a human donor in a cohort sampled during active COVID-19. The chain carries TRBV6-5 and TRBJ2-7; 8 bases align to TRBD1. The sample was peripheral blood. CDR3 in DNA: TGTGCCAGCATTCGGGCGGACAGGGCCTCCTACGAGCAGTACTTC. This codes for CASIRADRASYEQYF.